These 9 T cell receptor beta chains came from one sample sequenced in a study of Graves' ophthalmopathy and Graves' hyperthyroidism. RNA transcripts were the template, and TCR beta CDR3 regions were amplified from them. HTBI primers were employed in first-round RT-PCR, then a second-round multiplex PCR followed. MiXCR, run by TCRdb on the multiplex PCR reads, gives a single entry per CDR3 protein. The table has around 1.1 million distinct CDR3 sequences, about two fifths seen once. Material for sequencing was peripheral blood or thyroid tissue (not recorded which). The receptors shown here come from an adult man with Graves' hyperthyroidism.

The chain employs TRBV5-1 and TRBJ2-7; D possibly uses TRBD1 or TRBD2 (5 bases each). The CDR3 totals 19 residues. Germline V gives CDR1 SGHRS, CDR2 YFSETQ. V lost 3 bases and J lost 2, with 27 bases in between. The CDR3 DNA is TGCGCCAGCAGCTCACCGGGACGGACGTCGGCTAGCACCACCTACGAGCAGTACTTC. It specifies CASSSPGRTSASTTYEQYF. Using reference TRBV5-1 and TRBJ2-7 for the parts outside the CDR3, the full variable domain is KAGVTQTPRYLIKTRGQQVTLSCSPISGHRSVSWYQQTPGQGLQFLFEYFSETQRNKGNFPGRFSGRQFSNSRSEMNVSTLELGDSALYLCASSSPGRTSASTTYEQYFGPGTRLTVT.

The chain links TRBV7-2 to TRBJ2-7; D may be TRBD1 or TRBD2 (6 bases each). Germline V CDR1 and CDR2: SGHTA, FQGNSA. The CDR3 length is 13 residues. The V gene lost 1 base and the J gene lost 6 bases, with 10 bases spanning the gap. CDR3 amino acids: CASSLDPGAEQYF. As DNA, the CDR3 is TGTGCCAGCAGCTTAGACCCGGGGGCCGAGCAGTACTTC.

The J gene is TRBJ2-7, the V gene TRBV19, with unresolved D. This CDR3 spans 11 amino acids. Germline V lookup: CDR1 LNHDA, CDR2 SQIVND (reference sequence). The germline V and J ends were trimmed by 7 bases and 6 bases, with 10 bases remaining between them. CDR3 coding DNA: TGTGCCAGTAAAGAGTGGGGCGAGCAGTACTTC. Translated: CASKEWGEQYF.

With respect to this clonotype: A much larger clone differs from this one at a single base, so this may be a read error. The V and J genes are TRBV20-1 and TRBJ2-5, with D unclear. Trimming removed 0 bases at V and 5 bases at J, with 10 bases between. Germline-derived CDR1 and CDR2 are DFQATT and SNEGSKA (reference sequence). This CDR3 has 13 residues. Written as DNA, the CDR3 is TGCAGTGCTAGAGACCTGTGGTTGGAGACCCAGTACTTC. This encodes CSARDLWLETQYF.

This clonotype was counted between two and nine times. The chain combines TRBV12-3 or TRBV12-4 with TRBJ2-7, with D perhaps assigned TRBD1 or TRBD2 (6 bases each). The CDR3 loop spans 15 amino acids. V lost 3 bases and J lost 11, with 23 bases in between. As DNA, the CDR3 is TGTGCCAGCAGTTTCACGACAGGAGCCAGAGGCGGGAAGTACTTC. As protein: CASSFTTGARGGKYF.

This clonotype appeared many times. This chain uses TRBV25-1 with TRBJ1-4; TRBD1 aligns across 7 bases. The germline V gene has CDR1 MGHDK and CDR2 SYGVNS. The CDR3 spans 15 residues. V lost 4 bases to trimming and J lost 10 bases; unmatched junction nucleotides: 12. The DNA of the CDR3 is TGTGCCAGCAGTGCGACGACAGGGATTAAATCAAAACTGTTTTTT. Residues: CASSATTGIKSKLFF.

The rearrangement joins TRBV7-9 to TRBJ1-2; D gene ambiguous. V dropped 4 bases and J dropped 3 bases, with 18 bases sitting between them. Germline V gene lookup returns CDR1 SEHNR and CDR2 FQNEAQ (reference sequence). CDR3 length equals 16 residues. The CDR3 sequence is CASSSPGNTGDYGYTF. The CDR3, as DNA: TGTGCCAGCAGCTCTCCCGGAAACACCGGGGACTATGGCTACACCTTC.

This clonotype was counted ten times or more. The rearrangement uses TRBV6-2 or TRBV6-3 and TRBJ1-2, with D perhaps matching TRBD1 (5 bases). The length of the CDR3 is 14 residues. CDR1 and CDR2 from the germline V gene are MNHEY and SVGEGT. V was clipped by 2 bases and J by 1 base, with 8 bases between them. The CDR3 reads CASSYDRLNYGYTF. CDR3 nucleotide sequence: TGTGCCAGCAGTTACGACAGACTTAACTATGGCTACACCTTC.

CDR3 in DNA: TGCAGCGTTGAATCCGGGAGGGTTGCCGAGCAGTACTTC. Translation gives CSVESGRVAEQYF. The chain employs TRBV29-1 and TRBJ2-7, with 8 positions matching TRBD2. The V and J ends lost 2 bases and 6 bases, in that order; junction bases with no gene match: 6. This CDR3 is 13 amino acids long. CDR1 is SQVTM, CDR2 ANQGSEA, per germline.